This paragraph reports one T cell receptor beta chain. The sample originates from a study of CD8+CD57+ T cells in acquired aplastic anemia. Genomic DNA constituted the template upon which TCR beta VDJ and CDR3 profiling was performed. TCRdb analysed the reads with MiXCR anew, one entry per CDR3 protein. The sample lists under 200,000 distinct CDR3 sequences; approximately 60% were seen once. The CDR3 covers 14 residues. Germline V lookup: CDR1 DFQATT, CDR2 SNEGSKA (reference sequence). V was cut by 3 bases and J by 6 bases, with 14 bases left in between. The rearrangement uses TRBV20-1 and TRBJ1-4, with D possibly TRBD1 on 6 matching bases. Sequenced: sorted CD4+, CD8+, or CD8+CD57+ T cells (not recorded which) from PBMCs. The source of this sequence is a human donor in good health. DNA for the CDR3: TGCAGTGCTAGGGAGGACAGCCCATATGAAAAACTGTTTTTT. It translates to CSAREDSPYEKLFF.